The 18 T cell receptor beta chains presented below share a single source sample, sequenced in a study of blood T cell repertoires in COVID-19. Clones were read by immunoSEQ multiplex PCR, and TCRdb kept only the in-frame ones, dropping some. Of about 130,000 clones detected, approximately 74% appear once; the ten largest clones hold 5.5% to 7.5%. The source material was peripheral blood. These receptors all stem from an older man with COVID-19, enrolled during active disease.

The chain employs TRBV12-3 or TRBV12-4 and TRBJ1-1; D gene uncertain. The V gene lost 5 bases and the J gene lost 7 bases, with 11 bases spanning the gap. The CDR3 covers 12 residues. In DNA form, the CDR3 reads TGTGCCAGCAGTCTCACAGCTTTTGAAGCTTTCTTT. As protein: CASSLTAFEAFF.

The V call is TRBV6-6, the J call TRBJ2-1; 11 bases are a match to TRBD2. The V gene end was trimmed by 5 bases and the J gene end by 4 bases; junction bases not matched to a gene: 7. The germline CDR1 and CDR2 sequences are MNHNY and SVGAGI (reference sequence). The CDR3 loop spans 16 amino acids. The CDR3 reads CASSLTSGSGYNEQFF. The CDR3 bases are TGTGCCAGCAGTCTAACTAGCGGGAGTGGATACAATGAGCAGTTCTTC.

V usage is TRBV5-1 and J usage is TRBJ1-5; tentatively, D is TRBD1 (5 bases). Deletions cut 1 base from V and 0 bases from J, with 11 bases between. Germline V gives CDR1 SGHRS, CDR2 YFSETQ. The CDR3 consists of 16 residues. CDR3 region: CASSLYPDNSNQPQHF. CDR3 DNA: TGCGCCAGCAGCTTGTATCCGGACAATAGCAATCAGCCCCAGCATTTT.

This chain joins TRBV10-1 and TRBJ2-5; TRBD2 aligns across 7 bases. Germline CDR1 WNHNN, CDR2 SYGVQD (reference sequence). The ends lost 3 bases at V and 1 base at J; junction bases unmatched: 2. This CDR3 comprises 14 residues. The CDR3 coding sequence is TGCGCCAGCAGTGATACGGGGGGCCAAGAGACCCAGTACTTC. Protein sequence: CASSDTGGQETQYF.

CDR3 sequence: CASSSTANYGYTF. CDR3 coding DNA: TGTGCCAGCTCATCCACAGCCAACTATGGCTACACCTTC. J is TRBJ1-2 and V is TRBV18; D is uncertain. V was pared by 5 bases and J by 2 bases, with 9 bases between. This CDR3 has 13 residues. CDR1 KGHSH and CDR2 LQKENI come from the germline V gene. The whole variable domain, filled in from reference TRBV18 and TRBJ1-2, reads NAGVMQNPRHLVRRRGQEARLRCSPMKGHSHVYWYRQLPEEGLKFMVYLQKENIIDESGMPKERFSAEFPKEGPSILRIQQVVRGDSAAYFCASSSTANYGYTFGSGTRLTVV.

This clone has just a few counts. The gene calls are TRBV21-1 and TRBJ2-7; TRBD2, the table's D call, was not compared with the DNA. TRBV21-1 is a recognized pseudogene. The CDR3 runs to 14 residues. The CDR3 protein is CASYSTRVTYEQYF. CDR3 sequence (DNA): TGTGCCAGCTATTCGACTAGGGTTACCTACGAGCAGTACTTC.

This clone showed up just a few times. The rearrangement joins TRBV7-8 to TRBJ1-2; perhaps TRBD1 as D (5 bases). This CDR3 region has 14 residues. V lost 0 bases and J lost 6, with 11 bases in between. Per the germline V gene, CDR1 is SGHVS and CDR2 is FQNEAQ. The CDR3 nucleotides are TGTGCCAGCAGCTTAGCACCGGCGGGGCATGGCTACACCTTC. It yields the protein CASSLAPAGHGYTF.

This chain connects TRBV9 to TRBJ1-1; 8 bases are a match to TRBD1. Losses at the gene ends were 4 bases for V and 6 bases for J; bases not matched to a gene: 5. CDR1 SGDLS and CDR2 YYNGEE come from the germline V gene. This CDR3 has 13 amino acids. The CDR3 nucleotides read TGTGCCAGCAGCCCAGGGGGCAGGTCTGAAGCTTTCTTT. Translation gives CASSPGGRSEAFF.

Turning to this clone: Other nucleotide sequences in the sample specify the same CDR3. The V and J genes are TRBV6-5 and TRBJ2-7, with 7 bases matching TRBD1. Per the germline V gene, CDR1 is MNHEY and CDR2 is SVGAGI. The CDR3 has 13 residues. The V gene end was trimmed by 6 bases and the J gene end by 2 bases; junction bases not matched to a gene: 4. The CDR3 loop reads CASSHRGTYEQYF. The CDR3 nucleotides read TGTGCCAGCAGCCACAGGGGAACCTACGAGCAGTACTTC.

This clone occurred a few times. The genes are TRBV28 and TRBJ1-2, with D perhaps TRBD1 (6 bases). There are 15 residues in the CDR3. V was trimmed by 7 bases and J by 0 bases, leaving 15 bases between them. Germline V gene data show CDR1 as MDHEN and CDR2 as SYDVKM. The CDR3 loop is CASNSQGRPNYGYTF. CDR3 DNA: TGTGCCAGCAACTCTCAGGGGAGACCTAACTATGGCTACACCTTC.

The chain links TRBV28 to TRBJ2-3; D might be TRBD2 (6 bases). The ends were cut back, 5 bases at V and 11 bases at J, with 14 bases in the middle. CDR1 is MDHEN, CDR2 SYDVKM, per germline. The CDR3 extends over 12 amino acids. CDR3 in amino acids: CASSLSFGGQYF. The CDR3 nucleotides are TGTGCCAGCAGTCTCTCCTTCGGGGGGCAGTATTTT.

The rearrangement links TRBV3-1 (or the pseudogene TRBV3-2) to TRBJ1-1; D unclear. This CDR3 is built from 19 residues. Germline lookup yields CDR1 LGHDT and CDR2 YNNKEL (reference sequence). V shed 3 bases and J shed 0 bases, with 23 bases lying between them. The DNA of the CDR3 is TGTGCCAGCAGCCATCTCAAATGGAAGACTTATTCCGTGAACACTGAAGCTTTCTTT. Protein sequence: CASSHLKWKTYSVNTEAFF.

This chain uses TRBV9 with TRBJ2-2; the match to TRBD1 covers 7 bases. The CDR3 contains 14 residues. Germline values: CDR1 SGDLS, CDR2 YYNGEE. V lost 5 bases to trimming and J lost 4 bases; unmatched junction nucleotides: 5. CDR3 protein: CASRQGLSTGELFF. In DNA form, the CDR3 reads TGTGCCAGCAGACAGGGGTTAAGCACCGGGGAGCTGTTTTTT. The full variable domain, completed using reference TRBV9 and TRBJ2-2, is DSGVTQTPKHLITATGQRVTLRCSPRSGDLSVYWYQQSLDQGLQFLIQYYNGEERAKGNILERFSAQQFPDLHSELNLSSLELGDSALYFCASRQGLSTGELFFGEGSRLTVL.

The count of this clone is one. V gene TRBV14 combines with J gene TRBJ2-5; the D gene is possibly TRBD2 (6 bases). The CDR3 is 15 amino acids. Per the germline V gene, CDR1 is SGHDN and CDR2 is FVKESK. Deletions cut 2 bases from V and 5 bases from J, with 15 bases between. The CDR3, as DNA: TGTGCCAGCAGCCAATGGGGGGAGGTCTTCGAGACCCAGTACTTC. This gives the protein CASSQWGEVFETQYF.

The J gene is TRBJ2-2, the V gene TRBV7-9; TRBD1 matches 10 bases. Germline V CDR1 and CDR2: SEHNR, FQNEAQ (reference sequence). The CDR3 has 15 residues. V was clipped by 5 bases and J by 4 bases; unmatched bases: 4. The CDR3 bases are TGTGCCAGCAGCACCCGGGACAGGGGCACCGGGGAGCTGTTTTTT. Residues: CASSTRDRGTGELFF.

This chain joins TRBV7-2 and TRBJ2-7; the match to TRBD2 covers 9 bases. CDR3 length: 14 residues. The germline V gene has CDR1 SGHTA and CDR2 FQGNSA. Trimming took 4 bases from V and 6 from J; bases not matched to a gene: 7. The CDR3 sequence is CASSSLAGVSEQYF. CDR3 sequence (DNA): TGTGCCAGCAGCTCCTTAGCGGGAGTAAGCGAGCAGTACTTC.

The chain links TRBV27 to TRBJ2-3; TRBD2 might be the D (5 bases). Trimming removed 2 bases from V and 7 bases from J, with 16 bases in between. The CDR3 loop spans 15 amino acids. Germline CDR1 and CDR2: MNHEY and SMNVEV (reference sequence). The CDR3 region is CASSLRGNLLNTQYF. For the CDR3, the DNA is TGTGCCAGCAGTTTACGGGGAAACTTACTGAATACGCAGTATTTT.

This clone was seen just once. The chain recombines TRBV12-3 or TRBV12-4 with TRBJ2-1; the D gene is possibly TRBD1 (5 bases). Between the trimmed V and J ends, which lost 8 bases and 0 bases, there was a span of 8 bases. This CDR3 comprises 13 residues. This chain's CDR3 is CASFQGSYNEQFF. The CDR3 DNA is TGTGCCAGCTTTCAGGGCTCCTACAATGAGCAGTTCTTC.